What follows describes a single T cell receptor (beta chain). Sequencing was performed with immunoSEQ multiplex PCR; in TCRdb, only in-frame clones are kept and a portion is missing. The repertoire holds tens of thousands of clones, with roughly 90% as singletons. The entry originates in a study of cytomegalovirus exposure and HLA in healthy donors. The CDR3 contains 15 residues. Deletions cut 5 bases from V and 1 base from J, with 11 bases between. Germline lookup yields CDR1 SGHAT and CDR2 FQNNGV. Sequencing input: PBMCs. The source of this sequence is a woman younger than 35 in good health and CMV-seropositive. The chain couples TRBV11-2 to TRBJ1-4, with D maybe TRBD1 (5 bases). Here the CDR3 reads CASSLRTGTNEKLFF. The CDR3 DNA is TGTGCCAGCAGCCTCCGTACAGGAACTAATGAAAAACTGTTTTTT.